This T cell receptor beta chain was profiled in a study of T cells after yellow fever vaccination. With regard to this clonotype: Its antigen is still unknown. This may stem from a read error, because a much larger clone lies one nucleotide away.

TCRdb reprocessed the 5' RACE reads via MiXCR and lists one record per CDR3 protein. The data contain fewer than 450,000 distinct CDR3 sequences, roughly 7.5% of them seen just once; the ten biggest clones take up approximately 16%. The study, taken as a whole, reports: Clones from primary vaccination mostly reappeared after the booster (96% CD4, around 90% CD8). A limited proportion of clonotypes was detected within both the CD4 and CD8 compartments. The secondary response showed a weaker magnitude and a faster peak, day 5 versus 15.

Per germline, CDR1 KGHDR and CDR2 SFDVKD. CDR3 length: 16 amino acids. Sequences were derived from PBMCs, sampled around 45 days after the first yellow fever vaccination. The chain recombines TRBV24-1 with TRBJ2-3; TRBD1 agrees at 10 bases. This TCR was sampled from a man aged 18 to 29 who received the YFV17D yellow fever vaccine. CDR3 nucleotides: TGTGCCACCAGTGACACCGGGACAGGGGACACAGATACGCAGAATTTT. The encoded protein is CATSDTGTGDTDTQNF.